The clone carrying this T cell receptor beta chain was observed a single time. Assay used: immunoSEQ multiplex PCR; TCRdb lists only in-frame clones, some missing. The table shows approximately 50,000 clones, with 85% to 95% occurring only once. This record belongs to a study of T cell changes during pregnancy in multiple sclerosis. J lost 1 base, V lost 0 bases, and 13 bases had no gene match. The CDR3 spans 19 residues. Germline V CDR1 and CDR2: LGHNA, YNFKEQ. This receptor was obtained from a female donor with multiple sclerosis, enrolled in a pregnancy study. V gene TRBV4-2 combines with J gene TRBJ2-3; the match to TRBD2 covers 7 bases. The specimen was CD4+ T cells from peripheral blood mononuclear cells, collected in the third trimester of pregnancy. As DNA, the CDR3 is TGTGCCAGCAGCCAAGAATGGGACCGTACTAGCGCCCGCACAGATACGCAGTATTTT. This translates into CASSQEWDRTSARTDTQYF.